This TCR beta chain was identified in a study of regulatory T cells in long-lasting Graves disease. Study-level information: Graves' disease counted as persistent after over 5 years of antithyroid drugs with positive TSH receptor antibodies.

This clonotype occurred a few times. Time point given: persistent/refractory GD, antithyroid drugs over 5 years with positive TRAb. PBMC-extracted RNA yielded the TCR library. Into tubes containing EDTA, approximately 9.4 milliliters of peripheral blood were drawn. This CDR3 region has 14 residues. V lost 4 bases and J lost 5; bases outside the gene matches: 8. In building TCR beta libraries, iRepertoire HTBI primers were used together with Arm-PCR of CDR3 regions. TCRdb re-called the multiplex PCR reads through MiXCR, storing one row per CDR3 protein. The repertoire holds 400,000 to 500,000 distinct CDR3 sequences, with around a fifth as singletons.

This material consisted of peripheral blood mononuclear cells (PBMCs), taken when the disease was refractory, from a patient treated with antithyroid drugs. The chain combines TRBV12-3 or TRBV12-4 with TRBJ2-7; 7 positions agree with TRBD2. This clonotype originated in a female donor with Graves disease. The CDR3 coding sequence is TGTGCCAGCAGTTCCTGGGGGGGGGACCACGAGCAGTACTTC. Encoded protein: CASSSWGGDHEQYF.